Presented here are 3 T cell receptor beta chains from one specimen sequenced in a study of sequential checkpoint blockade in melanoma. Assay: immunoSEQ multiplex PCR; the TCRdb copy retains only in-frame clones and omits some. The sample contains roughly 23,000 clones, 65% to 90% of which appear only once. Treatment described: randomized to nivolumab then ipilimumab (arm A) or the reverse (arm B). The specimen comprised CD8+ T cells sorted from blood (inferred from file names), sampled from a patient given nivolumab and ipilimumab in sequence. These receptors all come from a human donor with melanoma.

V and J are TRBV28 and TRBJ1-5, with 8 positions matching TRBD1. Per germline, CDR1 MDHEN and CDR2 SYDVKM. Trimming removed 7 bases from V and 5 bases from J; junction bases left unmatched: 13. This CDR3 has 16 residues. The CDR3, as DNA: TGTGCCAGCAATTTCGCCGGGGCAGGGGGCGATCAGCCCCAGCATTTT. This gives the protein CASNFAGAGGDQPQHF.

The gene calls are TRBV6-4 and TRBJ2-7, with 9 bases aligning to TRBD1. The V segment lost 2 bases and the J segment 4 bases; nucleotides outside the gene matches: 12. This CDR3 region has 17 residues. Germline V gives CDR1 MRHNA, CDR2 SNTAGT. The CDR3, as DNA: TGTGCCAGCAGTGACCCTTTCTTCCGGGGACAGGGATACGAGCAGTACTTC. Its translation: CASSDPFFRGQGYEQYF.

This clone was found many times. The V and J genes are TRBV2 and TRBJ1-2; D is possibly TRBD1 (6 bases). The V and J ends lost 8 bases and 2 bases respectively, with 15 bases between them. The germline gives CDR1 SNHLY, CDR2 FYNNEI. This CDR3 comprises 14 residues. The CDR3 loop reads CASRGARINYGYTF. CDR3 nucleotides: TGTGCCAGCCGGGGGGCCAGGATAAACTATGGCTACACCTTC. Supplemented by reference TRBV2 and TRBJ1-2, the full variable domain reads EPEVTQTPSHQVTQMGQEVILRCVPISNHLYFYWYRQILGQKVEFLVSFYNNEISEKSEIFDDQFSVERPDGSNFTLKIRSTKLEDSAMYFCASRGARINYGYTFGSGTRLTVV.